The 10 T cell receptor beta chains given below trace back to one sample, sequenced in a study of blood T cell repertoires in COVID-19. Libraries were prepared by immunoSEQ multiplex PCR; TCRdb keeps only in-frame clonotypes and omits some of them. The data contain 130,000 to 150,000 clones, roughly 84% of them singletons. The specimen was PBMCs or T cells enriched from blood (not recorded which). Receptor source: a woman between 50 and 59 years old who had been exposed to COVID-19.

The V and J genes are TRBV19 and TRBJ1-4, with D perhaps matching TRBD1 (5 bases). This CDR3 is built from 12 residues. Germline CDR1 is LNHDA and CDR2 is SQIVND (reference sequence). Deletions cut 3 bases from V and 12 bases from J, with 11 bases between. The chain's CDR3 is CASSIGGTELFF. CDR3 nucleotide sequence: TGTGCCAGTAGTATTGGAGGGACGGAACTGTTTTTT.

The chain has TRBV18 and TRBJ2-1; 13 positions agree with TRBD2. Germline V gene lookup returns CDR1 KGHSH and CDR2 LQKENI. The CDR3 runs to 16 residues. V shed 5 bases and J 7 bases; nucleotides not matched to a gene: 8. CDR3 residues: CASSSWTSGRMNEQFF. Written as DNA, the CDR3 is TGTGCCAGCTCATCCTGGACTAGCGGGAGAATGAATGAGCAGTTCTTC.

The J gene is TRBJ2-3, the V gene TRBV19, with 10 bases aligning to TRBD1. Germline V gene lookup returns CDR1 LNHDA and CDR2 SQIVND (reference sequence). The CDR3 runs 15 residues. V gave up 6 bases and J gave up 3 bases; unmatched junction bases: 6. The CDR3 loop is CASRATGGGTDTQYF. The CDR3 DNA is TGTGCCAGTAGAGCGACAGGGGGCGGAACAGATACGCAGTATTTT.

In DNA form, the CDR3 reads TGCGCCAGCAGCCGGGACAGGCGGTACGAGCAGTACTTC. Translation: CASSRDRRYEQYF. V gene TRBV4-3 combines with J gene TRBJ2-7, with 8 positions matching TRBD1. Looked up from germline, CDR1 is LGHNA and CDR2 is YSLEER. CDR3 length: 13 amino acids. The V segment lost 4 bases and the J segment 4 bases; nucleotides outside the gene matches: 3.

This clone was seen a few times. V gene TRBV6-1 combines with J gene TRBJ2-7, with D perhaps TRBD2 (5 bases). In germline, CDR1 is MNHNS, CDR2 SASEGT. This CDR3 comprises 14 residues. V was cut by 3 bases and J by 6 bases, with 15 bases left in between. CDR3 sequence: CASSDRGWVSEQYF. The CDR3 DNA follows: TGTGCCAGCAGTGATAGAGGGTGGGTTTCCGAGCAGTACTTC.

The chain uses TRBV13 and TRBJ1-3; 8 bases fit TRBD1. The CDR3 is 13 amino acids. Looked up from germline, CDR1 is PRHDT and CDR2 is FYEKMQ (reference sequence). V shed 5 bases and J 4 bases; nucleotides not matched to a gene: 1. This CDR3 is CASSRTGGNTIYF. The CDR3 bases are TGTGCCAGCAGCCGGACAGGGGGAAACACCATATATTTT.

J is TRBJ1-1 and V is TRBV5-1, with D hard to call. CDR1 is SGHRS and CDR2 is YFSETQ in the germline V gene. This CDR3 region has 16 residues. The V end was cut by 4 bases, the J end by 0 bases, with 16 bases between. As DNA, the CDR3 is TGCGCCAGCAGCCAGGTGCGTCAGACCATGAACACTGAAGCTTTCTTT. Translation gives CASSQVRQTMNTEAFF.

This clone was detected a few times. Written as DNA, the CDR3 is TGTGCCAGCAGCCAATATCCGGACAGGGTTGTTGAAAAACTGTTTTTT. This gives the protein CASSQYPDRVVEKLFF. The rearrangement joins TRBV3-1 (or the pseudogene TRBV3-2) to TRBJ1-4; 8 nucleotides agree with TRBD1. Germline CDR1 is LGHDT and CDR2 is YNNKEL (reference sequence). This CDR3 has 16 residues. V dropped 2 bases and J dropped 7; count of bases not matched to a gene: 9.

This sequence joins TRBV7-9 and TRBJ1-2, with D unresolved. This CDR3 is 11 amino acids long. V was clipped by 5 bases and J by 8 bases, with 9 bases between them. CDR1 is SEHNR and CDR2 is FQNEAQ in the germline V gene (reference sequence). The CDR3 here is CASSAVEGYTF. In DNA, the CDR3 is TGTGCCAGCAGCGCGGTCGAGGGCTACACCTTC.

As for this clone: The same CDR3 can be traced to other DNA sequences in this sample. The rearrangement uses TRBV5-1 and TRBJ2-1; 9 nucleotides match TRBD1. V shed 5 bases, J shed 6 bases, and the junction held 12 bases outside the gene matches. The CDR3 sequence is 16 residues long. Germline assignment: CDR1 SGHRS and CDR2 YFSETQ. CDR3 coding DNA: TGCGCCAGCAGTCGAACCGGGACAGGGACCCTCAATGAGCAGTTCTTC. It specifies CASSRTGTGTLNEQFF.